This T cell receptor beta chain derives from a study of blood T cell repertoires in COVID-19. Per the germline V gene, CDR1 is KGHSH and CDR2 is LQKENI. V lost 5 bases, J lost 5 bases, and 12 bases lay in between. The CDR3 extends over 14 amino acids. In the original analysis: Amplification of reference gene primers was used by the study to estimate nucleated cell counts. Sequencing was performed with immunoSEQ multiplex PCR; in TCRdb, only in-frame clones are kept and a portion is missing. V, J and clone size were drawn from that table, and D and trimming were deduced from the DNA. The sample includes about 190,000 clones, about 89% of them seen just once.

The sequencing sample was made of peripheral blood. The clonotype comes from a man aged 35 to 55 with acute or convalescent COVID-19. The gene calls are TRBV18 and TRBJ1-4; TRBD1 is a possible D gene (6 bases). CDR3 bases: TGTGCCAGCTCATCATATCAGGGGAATGAAAAACTGTTTTTT. This translates into CASSSYQGNEKLFF.